The 19 T cell receptor beta chains presented below share a single source sample, sequenced in a study of T-cell reconstitution after alpha-beta-depleted transplantation in children. Preparation of the TCRbeta library was carried out with unique molecular identifiers. TCRdb called the PCR reads again in MiXCR, with one record for every CDR3 protein. The sample has 60,000 to 85,000 distinct CDR3 sequences, about a sixth seen once; the top ten hold about 51%. The specimen comprised PBMCs, mostly from graft donor cells, sampled 360 days after TCRalphabeta/CD19-depleted stem cell transplant. These receptor sequences come from a male patient between 2 and 10 years old who had a stem cell transplant for acute lymphoblastic leukemia, so the T cells may come from the graft donor.

The table lists this clonotype with a few counts. The chain recombines TRBV6-5 with TRBJ1-2; 10 bases are shared with TRBD1. The CDR3 loop spans 17 amino acids. Germline V gives CDR1 MNHEY, CDR2 SVGAGI. Germline trimming cut 6 bases from V and 0 bases from J; bases unmatched to any gene: 10. This CDR3 reads CASSRTGGPHTNYGYTF. CDR3 bases: TGTGCCAGCAGCCGGACAGGGGGGCCCCACACTAACTATGGCTACACCTTC.

This clonotype was seen a single time. The rearrangement uses TRBV12-3 or TRBV12-4 and TRBJ1-6, with TRBD1 matching 9 bases. CDR3 length: 15 amino acids. After removal of 5 bases from V and 5 bases from J, the junction contained 4 bases not matched to a gene. The CDR3 is CASSPYRGHNSPLHF. The CDR3 DNA sequence: TGTGCCAGCAGTCCCTACAGGGGGCATAATTCACCCCTCCACTTT.

This sequence joins TRBV11-3 and TRBJ2-1; 9 bases fit TRBD2. The CDR3 contains 16 residues. In germline, CDR1 is SGHNT, CDR2 YENEEA. V was clipped by 0 bases and J by 2 bases; unmatched bases: 2. The CDR3 nucleotides are TGTGCCAGCAGCTTAGAGCTAGCGGGGCCCTACAATGAGCAGTTCTTC. Translating gives CASSLELAGPYNEQFF.

This clonotype was observed a few times. The chain combines TRBV11-3 with TRBJ2-1, with 12 bases identical to TRBD2. The germline V gene encodes CDR1 SGHNT and CDR2 YENEEA. This CDR3 is 16 amino acids long. V gave up 6 bases and J gave up 9 bases; unmatched junction bases: 12. The CDR3 DNA reads TGTGCCAGCAGACAAATAGGGGCTAGCGGGAGGGTTGAGCAGTTCTTC. Protein sequence: CASRQIGASGRVEQFF.

V usage is TRBV20-1 and J usage is TRBJ1-5, with TRBD1 matching 12 bases. CDR1 is DFQATT and CDR2 is SNEGSKA in the germline V gene (reference sequence). The CDR3 is 14 residues long. V dropped 3 bases and J dropped 6; count of bases not matched to a gene: 3. The DNA of the CDR3 is TGCAGTGCTAGGGGACAGGGGGCAGGTCAGCCCCAGCATTTT. This gives the protein CSARGQGAGQPQHF.

The gene calls are TRBV28 and TRBJ2-5, with D unresolved. This CDR3 contains 11 residues. Trimming removed 5 bases at V and 5 bases at J, with 6 bases between. CDR1 is MDHEN and CDR2 is SYDVKM in the germline V gene. The CDR3 DNA follows: TGTGCCAGCAGTACTTGGGAGACCCAGTACTTC. Translating it yields CASSTWETQYF.

This clonotype has only a few counts. V is TRBV5-5 and J is TRBJ2-2; tentatively, D is TRBD1 (6 bases). V lost 4 bases to trimming and J lost 1 base, with 8 bases between them. The germline CDR1 and CDR2 sequences are SGHKS and YYEKEE (reference sequence). The CDR3 length is 14 residues. The CDR3 sequence: CASSRQVNTGELFF. CDR3 nucleotide sequence: TGTGCCAGCAGCCGACAGGTGAACACCGGGGAGCTGTTTTTT.

The V and J genes are TRBV20-1 and TRBJ2-2; 7 bases line up with TRBD1. Germline V lookup: CDR1 DFQATT, CDR2 SNEGSKA (reference sequence). Germline trimming cut 3 bases from V and 3 bases from J; bases unmatched to any gene: 13. The CDR3 contains 17 residues. The CDR3 region is CSASVLAGGEHTGELFF. The CDR3 nucleotides are TGCAGTGCTAGCGTCCTGGCAGGGGGAGAACACACCGGGGAGCTGTTTTTT.

This clonotype occurred a few times. The J gene is TRBJ2-7, the V gene TRBV6-1; 9 bases map to TRBD1. The CDR3 sequence is 16 residues long. J lost 2 bases, V lost 6 bases, and 11 bases had no gene match. Germline loops: CDR1 MNHNS, CDR2 SASEGT. In DNA, the CDR3 is TGTGCCAGCAGGGTAGCCGGGACAGGGCCAACCTACGAGCAGTACTTC. It translates to CASRVAGTGPTYEQYF.

This clonotype was seen many times. The CDR3 loop reads CASSLHGRPHNEQFF. Written as DNA, the CDR3 is TGTGCCAGCAGCTTGCATGGGAGGCCCCACAATGAGCAGTTCTTC. The rearrangement joins TRBV5-6 to TRBJ2-1; TRBD2 is a possible D gene (6 bases). V lost 1 base to trimming and J lost 5 bases, with 13 bases between them. The length of the CDR3 is 15 residues. Germline V lookup: CDR1 SGHDT, CDR2 YYEEEE.

In its sample, this clonotype was seen many times. The rearrangement joins TRBV2 to TRBJ2-5; TRBD1 matches 8 bases. CDR1 and CDR2 from the germline V gene are SNHLY and FYNNEI. Germline trimming cut 6 bases from V and 1 base from J; bases unmatched to any gene: 7. This CDR3 is built from 15 residues. DNA for the CDR3: TGTGCCAGCAGCCGGGACAGGAGCGTCCAAGAGACCCAGTACTTC. Its protein product is CASSRDRSVQETQYF. Together with reference TRBV2 and TRBJ2-5, the CDR3 gives the full variable domain: EPEVTQTPSHQVTQMGQEVILRCVPISNHLYFYWYRQILGQKVEFLVSFYNNEISEKSEIFDDQFSVERPDGSNFTLKIRSTKLEDSAMYFCASSRDRSVQETQYFGPGTRLLVL.

This clonotype was recorded a few times. The chain is built from TRBV29-1 and TRBJ2-1; D gene unclear. The CDR3 spans 11 residues. V was shortened by 0 bases and J by 3 bases, with 0 bases between the two germline ends. Germline V gene lookup returns CDR1 SQVTM and CDR2 ANQGSEA. This CDR3 is CSVEDYNEQFF. The CDR3 DNA reads as TGCAGCGTTGAAGACTACAATGAGCAGTTCTTC.

Many counts were recorded for this clonotype. The gene calls are TRBV12-3 or TRBV12-4 and TRBJ2-1; 11 bases are shared with TRBD1. This CDR3 has 16 amino acids. The V gene end was trimmed by 5 bases and the J gene end by 2 bases; junction bases not matched to a gene: 5. The CDR3 is CASSRRDRGTYNEQFF. The CDR3 nucleotides are TGTGCCAGCAGTAGACGGGACAGGGGGACCTACAATGAGCAGTTCTTC.

This clonotype was recorded many times. V is TRBV12-3 or TRBV12-4 and J is TRBJ2-5; no definite D call. The CDR3 runs 14 residues. Trimming removed 6 bases at V and 2 bases at J, with 13 bases between. CDR3 region: CASSKQWRQETQYF. The CDR3 bases are TGTGCCAGCAGCAAACAGTGGAGACAAGAGACCCAGTACTTC.

This sequence joins TRBV29-1 and TRBJ2-1, with D unclear. The germline CDR1 and CDR2 sequences are SQVTM and ANQGSEA. Trimming cost V 4 bases and J 0 bases, with 10 bases left between them. CDR3 length: 14 amino acids. The CDR3 region has the DNA TGCAGCGTTGTTCCCGGAAGCTCCTACAATGAGCAGTTCTTC. Its translation is CSVVPGSSYNEQFF.

This clonotype came up many times. The V call is TRBV24-1, the J call TRBJ2-2; TRBD1 aligns across 10 bases. The CDR3 loop spans 14 amino acids. Germline V lookup: CDR1 KGHDR, CDR2 SFDVKD. The J segment lost 6 bases and the V segment lost 4 bases, leaving 1 base of the junction unmatched. The CDR3 protein is CATSEGTGAGELFF. The DNA for the CDR3 is TGTGCCACCAGTGAAGGGACAGGGGCCGGGGAGCTGTTTTTT.

This rearrangement joins TRBV4-2 to TRBJ2-1; D is unresolved. There are 15 residues in the CDR3. V was cut by 1 base and J by 0 bases, with 7 bases left in between. CDR1 LGHNA and CDR2 YNFKEQ come from the germline V gene. The CDR3 reads CASSQVPSSYNEQFF. The CDR3 nucleotides read TGTGCCAGCAGCCAAGTGCCGAGCTCCTACAATGAGCAGTTCTTC.

A few counts support this clonotype. The gene calls are TRBV7-9 and TRBJ2-7; TRBD2 agrees at 7 bases. The CDR3 loop spans 14 amino acids. Trimming took 2 bases from V and 5 from J; bases not matched to a gene: 6. Germline V gives CDR1 SEHNR, CDR2 FQNEAQ (reference sequence). The CDR3 DNA is TGTGCCAGCAGCTTAAGCGGGAACTGGGACGAGCAGTACTTC. This sequence encodes CASSLSGNWDEQYF.

Ten or more counts support this clonotype. This chain links TRBV12-3 or TRBV12-4 with TRBJ2-7, with TRBD1 matching over 10 bases. With 5 bases clipped from V and 2 bases from J, the junction kept 9 bases outside the gene matches. This CDR3 is built from 16 residues. CDR3 in DNA: TGTGCCAGCAGTCGCGGACAGGGGGTACCCCCCTACGAGCAGTACTTC. Residues: CASSRGQGVPPYEQYF.